The present T cell receptor (beta chain) was sequenced within a study of long-term antiretroviral therapy in people with HIV. Broader study findings: Transplant-donor-level diversity was not reached after ART, though diversity increased.

Investigators performed immunoSEQ version v3.0 at survey level. Here immunoSEQ multiplex PCR was the method, and the copy in TCRdb shows in-frame clones only, minus some. The sample yields 20,000 to 25,000 clones, over 75% seen once. Germline lookup yields CDR1 SGDLS and CDR2 YYNGEE. CDR3 length equals 15 residues. V shed 0 bases and J 4 bases; nucleotides not matched to a gene: 3. In the case of this clone: What it binds is not known.

Cryopreserved PBMC, at roughly 1-10 million per sample, were present before DNA extraction. The rearrangement links TRBV9 to TRBJ2-2, with TRBD1 matching over 7 bases. Material: unsorted PBMCs, obtained around 2.7 years after starting antiretroviral therapy. The sequence was collected from a woman between 45 and 60 years old with HIV. The CDR3 spells CASSVGGGSTGELFF. The CDR3 region has the DNA TGTGCCAGCAGCGTAGGAGGGGGCTCCACCGGGGAGCTGTTTTTT.